The sequence of this T cell receptor (beta chain) was determined in a study of shared clonotypes between healthy human individuals. Germline values: CDR1 SQVTM, CDR2 ANQGSEA. The CDR3 is made up of 12 amino acids. V lost 4 bases, J lost 8 bases, and 11 bases lay in between. For every subset, genomic DNA was evenly distributed across several immunoSEQ plates. TCRdb's copy holds only in-frame clones and misses some; the assay was immunoSEQ multiplex PCR. The sample lists some 2,500,000 clones, 85% to 95% seen once, with 0.37% in the top ten. Sequences were obtained from naive CD4+ T cells from PBMCs. Subset reported: CD45RA+ positively selected. The V gene is TRBV29-1, the J gene TRBJ1-4, with D unresolved. The sequence came from a young man in good health. Some clones in this sample may be carry-over from other donors' samples. The CDR3: CSVVGTEEKLFF. The CDR3 DNA follows: TGCAGCGTTGTGGGAACCGAGGAAAAACTGTTTTTT.